This record covers a single T cell receptor beta chain. Its target is unknown. In building TCR beta libraries, iRepertoire HTBI primers were used together with Arm-PCR of CDR3 regions. Via MiXCR, TCRdb re-called the multiplex PCR reads, giving one row per CDR3 protein. The table shows under 500,000 distinct CDR3 sequences, with less than 25% occurring only once. This entry is derived from a study of regulatory T cells in long-lasting Graves disease. CDR1 is LGHNA and CDR2 is YSLEER in the germline V gene. CDR3 length: 14 amino acids. V lost 2 bases and J 1 base, leaving 8 bases between the germline ends. Whole-study results and caveats: When disease was persistent, TRBV28, TRBJ1-2 and TRBJ2-5 were the favored segments. Persistent Graves' patients possessed reduced TCR diversity relative to recently diagnosed ones.

Time point noted: persistent/refractory GD, antithyroid drugs over 5 years with positive TRAb. PBMC-derived RNA was used for the TCR library. An endocrinology unit in Xi'an, China, supplied the patients. Tubes containing EDTA received roughly 10 milliliters of drawn peripheral blood. The V call is TRBV4-3, the J call TRBJ1-2; D unresolved. This receptor was taken from a female donor with Graves disease. The sample was peripheral blood mononuclear cells (PBMCs), taken when the disease was refractory, from a patient treated with antithyroid drugs. The CDR3 here is CASSQSSNNYGYTF. The CDR3 DNA reads as TGCGCCAGCAGCCAATCCTCTAATAACTATGGCTACACCTTC.